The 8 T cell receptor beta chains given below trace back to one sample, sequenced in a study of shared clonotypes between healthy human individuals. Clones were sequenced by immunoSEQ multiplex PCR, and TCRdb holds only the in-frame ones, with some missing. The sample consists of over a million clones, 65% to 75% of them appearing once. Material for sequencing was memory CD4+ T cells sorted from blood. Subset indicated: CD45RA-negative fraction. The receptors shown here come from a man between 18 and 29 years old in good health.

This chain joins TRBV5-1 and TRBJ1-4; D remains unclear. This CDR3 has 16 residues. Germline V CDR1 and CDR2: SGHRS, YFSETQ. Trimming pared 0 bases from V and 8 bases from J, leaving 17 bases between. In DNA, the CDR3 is TGCGCCAGCAGCTTGGGGAGTGCGGGCCTCGGGGAAAAACTGTTTTTT. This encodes CASSLGSAGLGEKLFF. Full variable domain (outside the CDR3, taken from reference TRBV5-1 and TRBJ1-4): KAGVTQTPRYLIKTRGQQVTLSCSPISGHRSVSWYQQTPGQGLQFLFEYFSETQRNKGNFPGRFSGRQFSNSRSEMNVSTLELGDSALYLCASSLGSAGLGEKLFFGSGTQLSVL.

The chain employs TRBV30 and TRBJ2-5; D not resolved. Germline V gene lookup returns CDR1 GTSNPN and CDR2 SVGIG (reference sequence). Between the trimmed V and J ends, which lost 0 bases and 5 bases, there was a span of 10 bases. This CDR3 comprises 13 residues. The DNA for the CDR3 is TGTGCCTGGAGTGTTCTCGCGTCGGAGACCCAGTACTTC. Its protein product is CAWSVLASETQYF.

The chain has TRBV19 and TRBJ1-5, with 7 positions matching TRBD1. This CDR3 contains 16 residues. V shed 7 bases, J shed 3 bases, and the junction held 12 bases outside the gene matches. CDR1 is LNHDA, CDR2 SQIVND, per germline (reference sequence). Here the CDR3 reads CASNPLTGTINQPQHF. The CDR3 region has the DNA TGTGCCAGTAATCCTCTGACAGGGACTATCAATCAGCCCCAGCATTTT.

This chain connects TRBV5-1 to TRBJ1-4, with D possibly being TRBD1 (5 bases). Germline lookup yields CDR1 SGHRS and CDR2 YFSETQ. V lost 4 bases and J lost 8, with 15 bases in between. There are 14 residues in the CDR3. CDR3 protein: CASSRRGVEEKLFF. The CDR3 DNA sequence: TGCGCCAGCAGCCGTCGGGGGGTGGAAGAAAAACTGTTTTTT.

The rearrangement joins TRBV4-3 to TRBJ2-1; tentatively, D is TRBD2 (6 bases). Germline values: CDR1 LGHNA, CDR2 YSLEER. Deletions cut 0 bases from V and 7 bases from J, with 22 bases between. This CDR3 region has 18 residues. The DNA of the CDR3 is TGCGCCAGCAGCCAAGATGAAGTTCTCGGGGCCCGGGGGAATGAGCAGTTCTTC. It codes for CASSQDEVLGARGNEQFF.

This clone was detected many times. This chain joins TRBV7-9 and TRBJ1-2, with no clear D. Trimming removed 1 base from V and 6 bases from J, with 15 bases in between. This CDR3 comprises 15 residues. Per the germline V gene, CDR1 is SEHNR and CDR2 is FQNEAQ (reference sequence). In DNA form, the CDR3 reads TGTGCCAGCAGCTTAGAAACAGTCCTAGGGAATGGCTACACCTTC. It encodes CASSLETVLGNGYTF.

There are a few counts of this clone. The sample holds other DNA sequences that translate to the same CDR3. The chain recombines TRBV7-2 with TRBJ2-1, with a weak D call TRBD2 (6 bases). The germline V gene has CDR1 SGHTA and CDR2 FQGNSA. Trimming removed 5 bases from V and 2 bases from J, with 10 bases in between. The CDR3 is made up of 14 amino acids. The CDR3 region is CASSPGLAYNEQFF. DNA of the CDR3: TGTGCCAGCAGCCCGGGACTCGCCTACAATGAGCAGTTCTTC.

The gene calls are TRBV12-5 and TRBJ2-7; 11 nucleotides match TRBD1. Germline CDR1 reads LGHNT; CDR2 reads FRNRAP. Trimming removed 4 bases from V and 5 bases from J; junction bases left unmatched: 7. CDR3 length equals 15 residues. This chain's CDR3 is CASGSGGQGGNEQYF. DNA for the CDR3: TGTGCTAGTGGTTCCGGGGGACAGGGGGGAAACGAGCAGTACTTC.